Each of the 3 T cell receptor beta chains below was sequenced from the same sample in a study of cytomegalovirus exposure and HLA in healthy donors. Vbeta (60) and Jbeta (13) primers were used in the PCR. The method was immunoSEQ multiplex PCR; TCRdb's version includes in-frame clones alone and lacks a portion of them. The table has 100,000 to 150,000 clones, roughly three quarters seen once. Sequencing was performed on PBMCs. The source of these receptors is a woman aged 55-70 years in good health and CMV-seronegative.

The chain is built from TRBV2 and TRBJ2-1, with TRBD1 matching 11 bases. The CDR3 is made up of 15 amino acids. Germline CDR1 and CDR2: SNHLY and FYNNEI. V was pared by 2 bases and J by 6 bases, with 3 bases of the junction left unmatched. The CDR3 spells CASSETGTGGNEQFF. The CDR3 DNA sequence: TGTGCCAGCAGTGAAACCGGGACAGGGGGCAATGAGCAGTTCTTC. The variable domain in full, with the rest retrieved from reference TRBV2 and TRBJ2-1, is EPEVTQTPSHQVTQMGQEVILRCVPISNHLYFYWYRQILGQKVEFLVSFYNNEISEKSEIFDDQFSVERPDGSNFTLKIRSTKLEDSAMYFCASSETGTGGNEQFFGPGTRLTVL.

The chain carries TRBV28 and TRBJ2-2; 7 bases align to TRBD1. The trim removed 2 bases at V and 1 base at J, leaving 4 bases unmatched. This CDR3 is 16 amino acids long. Germline CDR1 reads MDHEN; CDR2 reads SYDVKM. CDR3 nucleotides: TGTGCCAGCAGTTTACACCGGGACAGGAACACCGGGGAGCTGTTTTTT. Translated, it gives CASSLHRDRNTGELFF.

The genes are TRBV11-2 and TRBJ2-7, with TRBD2 matching 9 bases. Per germline, CDR1 SGHAT and CDR2 FQNNGV. The junction had 0 bases not matched to a gene; V was cut back by 3 bases and J by 3 bases. The length of the CDR3 is 13 residues. The CDR3 bases are TGTGCCAGCAGCTTTAGCGGGGGCTACGAGCAGTACTTC. Residues: CASSFSGGYEQYF. Together with reference TRBV11-2 and TRBJ2-7, the CDR3 gives the full variable domain: EAGVAQSPRYKIIEKRQSVAFWCNPISGHATLYWYQQILGQGPKLLIQFQNNGVVDDSQLPKDRFSAERLKGVDSTLKIQPAKLEDSAVYLCASSFSGGYEQYFGPGTRLTVT.